The 20 T cell receptor beta chains given below trace back to one sample, sequenced in a study of blood T cell repertoires in COVID-19. Using immunoSEQ multiplex PCR, the repertoire was profiled, and TCRdb retains in-frame clones only, with some absent. The repertoire holds roughly 230,000 clones, with approximately 80% as singletons. The sequencing sample was made of peripheral blood. The source of these receptors is a woman aged 60-75 years with active or convalescent COVID-19.

The chain recombines TRBV19 with TRBJ2-5; TRBD2 matches 8 bases. The CDR3 runs 17 residues. The ends lost 5 bases at V and 5 bases at J; junction bases unmatched: 16. Germline V lookup: CDR1 LNHDA, CDR2 SQIVND (reference sequence). For the CDR3, the DNA is TGTGCCAGTAGTGGCGCGGGGCGGGGGGTACTTCGGGAGACCCAGTACTTC. The encoded protein is CASSGAGRGVLRETQYF.

This chain connects TRBV7-3 to TRBJ2-1, with 8 bases identical to TRBD2. The CDR3 is made up of 17 amino acids. Germline lookup yields CDR1 SGHTA and CDR2 FQGTGA. V dropped 5 bases and J dropped 0; count of bases not matched to a gene: 9. Here the CDR3 reads CASSKPIAGNSYNEQFF. DNA for the CDR3: TGTGCCAGCAGCAAACCGATAGCGGGAAACTCCTACAATGAGCAGTTCTTC.

The chain employs TRBV5-1 and TRBJ2-5; weak D call: TRBD1 (6 bases). V was cut by 6 bases and J by 5 bases, with 11 bases left in between. CDR3 size: 12 residues. Germline V lookup: CDR1 SGHRS, CDR2 YFSETQ. CDR3 DNA: TGCGCCAGCAACATTAGGGGGGAGACCCAGTACTTC. It translates to CASNIRGETQYF.

V gene TRBV30 combines with J gene TRBJ1-2; 7 nucleotides match TRBD1. This CDR3 spans 13 amino acids. With 0 bases clipped from V and 7 bases from J, the junction kept 5 bases outside the gene matches. Germline assignment: CDR1 GTSNPN and CDR2 SVGIG (reference sequence). CDR3 loop: CAWSVGTAAGYTF. The CDR3 DNA sequence: TGTGCCTGGAGTGTAGGGACAGCCGCTGGCTACACCTTC.

CDR3 region: CASSWGEGNTEAFF. DNA of the CDR3: TGTGCCAGCAGTTGGGGAGAGGGGAACACTGAAGCTTTCTTT. The J gene is TRBJ1-1, the V gene TRBV27; D remains ambiguous. Trimming took 4 bases from V and 1 from J, leaving 10 bases between them. The CDR3 is 14 amino acids. Germline loops: CDR1 MNHEY, CDR2 SMNVEV (reference sequence).

The chain has TRBV19 and TRBJ2-1; 7 bases are a match to TRBD2. With V trimmed by 5 bases and J by 4 bases, 8 bases remained unmatched. Germline CDR1 LNHDA, CDR2 SQIVND (reference sequence). There are 15 residues in the CDR3. The chain's CDR3 is CASSATGGRYNEQFF. The DNA for the CDR3 is TGTGCCAGTAGTGCCACGGGGGGTAGGTACAATGAGCAGTTCTTC.

This chain uses TRBV6-1 with TRBJ2-3, with 11 bases aligning to TRBD2. The CDR3 has 16 amino acids. Per germline, CDR1 MNHNS and CDR2 SASEGT. The V gene end was trimmed by 5 bases and the J gene end by 1 base; junction bases not matched to a gene: 5. This CDR3 reads CASSKGLAGRTDTQYF. The CDR3 DNA is TGTGCCAGCAGTAAAGGACTAGCGGGTCGCACAGATACGCAGTATTTT.

The chain carries TRBV28 and TRBJ2-3; D gene ambiguous. Germline CDR1 MDHEN, CDR2 SYDVKM. The CDR3 consists of 12 residues. V dropped 3 bases and J dropped 8 bases, with 9 bases sitting between them. CDR3 amino acids: CASSFVRGTQYF. In DNA, the CDR3 is TGTGCCAGCAGTTTTGTTCGAGGTACGCAGTATTTT.

V is TRBV2 and J is TRBJ2-1, with 9 nucleotides matching TRBD1. V was clipped by 7 bases and J by 5 bases; unmatched bases: 12. CDR3 length equals 16 residues. The germline CDR1 and CDR2 sequences are SNHLY and FYNNEI. The CDR3, as DNA: TGTGCCAGCAATCCCAACCCGGGACAGGGAGACAATGAGCAGTTCTTC. It is translated as CASNPNPGQGDNEQFF.

V and J are TRBV15 and TRBJ2-7; tentative D call: TRBD1 (5 bases). The V and J ends lost 0 bases and 3 bases respectively, with 6 bases between them. The CDR3 has 13 residues. Germline V gene data show CDR1 as LNHNV and CDR2 as YYDKDF (reference sequence). The CDR3 coding sequence is TGTGCCACCAGCAGAGATCAGGGCTACGAGCAGTACTTC. This gives the protein CATSRDQGYEQYF. Filled out from reference TRBV15 and TRBJ2-7, the complete variable domain reads DAMVIQNPRYQVTQFGKPVTLSCSQTLNHNVMYWYQQKSSQAPKLLFHYYDKDFNNEADTPDNFQSRRPNTSFCFLDIRSPGLGDTAMYLCATSRDQGYEQYFGPGTRLTVT.

The rearrangement joins TRBV30 to TRBJ1-5; possibly TRBD1 for D (5 bases). Germline CDR1 and CDR2: GTSNPN and SVGIG (reference sequence). V lost 3 bases and J 6 bases, leaving 18 bases between the germline ends. This CDR3 has 15 amino acids. The CDR3 DNA is TGTGCCTGGAGACCCAGGGTGCGCGGGATTCAGCCCCAGCATTTT. Translation gives CAWRPRVRGIQPQHF.

The V gene is TRBV19, the J gene TRBJ2-4; a possible D gene is TRBD1 (6 bases). In germline, CDR1 is LNHDA, CDR2 SQIVND (reference sequence). CDR3 length equals 16 residues. With 3 bases removed from V and 1 base from J, the gap between germline ends came to 13 bases. The CDR3 bases are TGTGCCAGTAGTATCAGGGGTAATGATGCCAAAAACATTCAGTACTTC. It is translated as CASSIRGNDAKNIQYF. The full variable domain, in which reference TRBV19 and TRBJ2-4 provide the parts outside the CDR3, is DGGITQSPKYLFRKEGQNVTLSCEQNLNHDAMYWYRQDPGQGLRLIYYSQIVNDFQKGDIAEGYSVSREKKESFPLTVTSAQKNPTAFYLCASSIRGNDAKNIQYFGAGTRLSVL.

The rearrangement uses TRBV3-1 (or the pseudogene TRBV3-2) and TRBJ2-5; 12 nucleotides agree with TRBD2. With V trimmed by 4 bases and J by 4 bases, 7 bases remained unmatched. There are 16 residues in the CDR3. Germline CDR1 and CDR2: LGHDT and YNNKEL (reference sequence). The CDR3 here is CASSPRTSGKSETQYF. In DNA form, the CDR3 reads TGTGCCAGCAGCCCGCGGACTAGCGGGAAGTCAGAGACCCAGTACTTC.

The chain uses TRBV7-2 and TRBJ2-7; 7 bases fit TRBD2. This CDR3 has 14 amino acids. Trimming took 2 bases from V and 3 from J; bases not matched to a gene: 4. CDR1 and CDR2 from the germline V gene are SGHTA and FQGNSA. CDR3 DNA: TGTGCCAGCAGCTTATTCCGGGGGGACTACGAGCAGTACGTC. Amino acids: CASSLFRGDYEQYV.

The rearrangement uses TRBV29-1 and TRBJ2-5; D remains ambiguous. Germline V gives CDR1 SQVTM, CDR2 ANQGSEA. The CDR3 contains 12 residues. The V and J ends lost 4 bases and 3 bases respectively, with 9 bases between them. As DNA, the CDR3 is TGCAGCGTTGTACCTATTGAAGAGACCCAGTACTTC. Translation: CSVVPIEETQYF.

The gene calls are TRBV5-1 and TRBJ2-2; no clear D gene. Per the germline V gene, CDR1 is SGHRS and CDR2 is YFSETQ. The length of the CDR3 is 17 residues. Trimming left V 5 bases short and J 3 bases short, with 20 bases between. As DNA, the CDR3 is TGCGCCAGCAGTCATGATCTTCCCCACCGCGACACCGGGGAGCTGTTTTTT. It codes for CASSHDLPHRDTGELFF. The whole variable domain, remainder taken from reference TRBV5-1 and TRBJ2-2, is KAGVTQTPRYLIKTRGQQVTLSCSPISGHRSVSWYQQTPGQGLQFLFEYFSETQRNKGNFPGRFSGRQFSNSRSEMNVSTLELGDSALYLCASSHDLPHRDTGELFFGEGSRLTVL.

The chain uses TRBV5-1 and TRBJ1-1; possible D gene TRBD1, 5 bases. The CDR3 runs 14 residues. Germline assignment: CDR1 SGHRS and CDR2 YFSETQ. V was trimmed by 3 bases and J by 4 bases, leaving 13 bases between them. For the CDR3, the DNA is TGCGCCAGCAGCTCCCTCGGGGGAATCACTGAAGCTTTCTTT. Translated: CASSSLGGITEAFF. Combining the CDR3 with reference TRBV5-1 and TRBJ1-1 gives the whole variable domain KAGVTQTPRYLIKTRGQQVTLSCSPISGHRSVSWYQQTPGQGLQFLFEYFSETQRNKGNFPGRFSGRQFSNSRSEMNVSTLELGDSALYLCASSSLGGITEAFFGQGTRLTVV.

In its sample, this clone was seen a few times. The chain links TRBV28 to TRBJ1-2, with D unclear. Deletions cut 6 bases from V and 0 bases from J, with 17 bases between. Germline lookup yields CDR1 MDHEN and CDR2 SYDVKM. The CDR3 is 16 residues long. CDR3 in amino acids: CASSRPGRAPNYGYTF. CDR3 bases: TGTGCCAGCAGCCGCCCTGGGAGGGCCCCTAACTATGGCTACACCTTC.

V and J are TRBV6-5 and TRBJ1-1; possible D gene TRBD1, 5 bases. The germline gives CDR1 MNHEY, CDR2 SVGAGI. The CDR3 is 13 residues long. V was cut by 1 base and J by 5 bases, with 8 bases left in between. CDR3: CASSYFRETEAFF. CDR3 sequence (DNA): TGTGCCAGCAGTTACTTCAGGGAAACTGAAGCTTTCTTT.

The chain links TRBV15 to TRBJ2-2; 10 bases are shared with TRBD2. This CDR3 spans 14 amino acids. The trim removed 6 bases at V and 6 bases at J, leaving 4 bases unmatched. CDR1 and CDR2 (germline): LNHNV, YYDKDF (reference sequence). CDR3 nucleotides: TGTGCCACCAGAGCTAGCGGGAGCGCCGGGGAGCTGTTTTTT. It translates to CATRASGSAGELFF.